This TCR beta chain appears in the sequencing data of a study of the immune and genomic landscape of osteosarcoma. The study's findings and limits: A handful of cases had one hyperexpanded dominant clone and under 100 clonotypes.

Trimming stripped 0 bases from V and 5 bases from J, with 9 bases between. Germline CDR1 SGHRS, CDR2 YFSETQ. This CDR3 contains 14 residues. The table came from immunoSEQ multiplex PCR; TCRdb's copy has only in-frame clones and leaves some out. In the table there are 2,500 to 3,000 clones, roughly 80% of which are singletons. This clone has only a few counts. Its antigen remains unknown. Specimen: metastatic tumor tissue from the lung. The clonotype was recovered from a woman between 18 and 29 years old with osteosarcoma. V gene TRBV5-1 combines with J gene TRBJ2-1; maybe TRBD1 (5 bases). The CDR3 region is CASSLGRADNEQFF. The CDR3 coding sequence is TGCGCCAGCAGCTTGGGCAGGGCTGACAATGAGCAGTTCTTC.